This entry concerns a single TCR beta chain. The ends lost 2 bases at V and 8 bases at J; junction bases unmatched: 8. The CDR3 length is 14 residues. Germline assignment: CDR1 SGHDT and CDR2 YYEEEE. The repertoire was sequenced with immunoSEQ multiplex PCR; TCRdb's copy has only in-frame clones and lacks some. Among some 460,000 clones, about nine tenths were seen once, and the ten largest hold around 0.64%. The sample belongs to a study of blood T cell repertoires in COVID-19. Residents of under 25 US areas, aged roughly 18 to 89 years, made up the participants. This chain links TRBV5-6 with TRBJ1-1; TRBD1 matches 8 bases. The specimen sequenced was PBMCs or T cells enriched from blood (not recorded which). This clonotype originated in a woman younger than 30 who had recovered from COVID-19. The DNA for the CDR3 is TGTGCCAGCAGCTTACCGACAGGGGCCCTGGAAGCTTTCTTT. Its protein product is CASSLPTGALEAFF.